This TCR beta chain is drawn from a study of blood T cell repertoires in COVID-19. Background on the study: The analysed material was cDNA or gDNA that came from T cells, B-cell-depleted T cells, or PBMCs.

TCRdb's table, derived via immunoSEQ multiplex PCR, lists solely in-frame clones and lacks some. The repertoire has roughly 310,000 clones, more than 75% of them found once; the top ten carry roughly 2.5%. Trimming removed 7 bases from V and 4 bases from J; junction bases left unmatched: 19. CDR1 is MRHNA and CDR2 is SNTAGT in the germline V gene. This CDR3 comprises 18 residues. Sequencing was performed on PBMCs or T cells enriched from blood (not recorded which). The sequence derives from a man aged 60 to 69 who had recovered from COVID-19. This chain connects TRBV6-4 to TRBJ1-5; 7 bases fit TRBD1. This chain's CDR3 is CASTLLRDSGQGNQPQHF. In DNA, the CDR3 is TGTGCCAGCACATTACTCCGGGACAGCGGACAAGGAAATCAGCCCCAGCATTTT.